This T cell receptor beta chain was profiled in a study of shared clonotypes between healthy human individuals. Study-level points and caveats: Several donors showed sharing of around 5.3% of naive CD4 clonotypes. Estimated richness was generally greater in naive than memory subsets.

About this clone itself: The antigen is undetermined.

CDR1 is GTSNPN, CDR2 SVGIG, per germline (reference sequence). Trimming pared 3 bases from V and 8 bases from J, leaving 19 bases between. The CDR3 runs 14 residues. Generated by immunoSEQ multiplex PCR, the TCRdb table keeps only in-frame clones and is missing some. The table shows 2 million to 2.5 million clones, with around 95% occurring only once. Participating donors were healthy, HIV-negative adults free of recent acute infections or vaccinations. The rearrangement joins TRBV30 to TRBJ1-2, with D maybe TRBD1 (5 bases). This clonotype was sampled from a young man in good health. Specimen: naive CD4+ T cells sorted from blood. Subset of the sample: CD45RA+ positively selected. Written as DNA, the CDR3 is TGTGCCTGGAGGCAGGGAAAACCCTTTGGAGGCTACACCTTC. Its protein is CAWRQGKPFGGYTF. The full variable domain, rest sourced from reference TRBV30 and TRBJ1-2, is SQTIHQWPATLVQPVGSPLSLECTVEGTSNPNLYWYRQAAGRGLQLLFYSVGIGQISSEVPQNLSASRPQDRQFILSSKKLLLSDSGFYLCAWRQGKPFGGYTFGSGTRLTVV.